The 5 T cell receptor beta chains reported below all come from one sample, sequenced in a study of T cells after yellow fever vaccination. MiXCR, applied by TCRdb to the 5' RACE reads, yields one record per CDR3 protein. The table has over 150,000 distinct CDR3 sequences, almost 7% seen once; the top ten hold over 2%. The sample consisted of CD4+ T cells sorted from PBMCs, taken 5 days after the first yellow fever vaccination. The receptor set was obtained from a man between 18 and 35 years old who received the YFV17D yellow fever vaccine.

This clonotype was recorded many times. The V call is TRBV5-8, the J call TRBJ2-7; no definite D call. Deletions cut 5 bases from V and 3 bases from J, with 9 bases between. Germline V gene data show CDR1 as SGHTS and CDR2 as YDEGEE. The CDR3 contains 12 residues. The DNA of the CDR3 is TGTGCCAGCAGTGGAAGGTTCTACGAGCAGTACTTC. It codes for CASSGRFYEQYF.

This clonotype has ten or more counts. The CDR3 DNA follows: TGCGCCAGCAGCCGGGAGGTCGGGGTCACCGGGGAGCTGTTTTTT. It specifies CASSREVGVTGELFF. The chain uses TRBV5-1 and TRBJ2-2, with TRBD2 matching 7 bases. CDR3 length equals 15 residues. V lost 4 bases and J lost 4; bases outside the gene matches: 7. CDR1 and CDR2 (germline): SGHRS, YFSETQ.

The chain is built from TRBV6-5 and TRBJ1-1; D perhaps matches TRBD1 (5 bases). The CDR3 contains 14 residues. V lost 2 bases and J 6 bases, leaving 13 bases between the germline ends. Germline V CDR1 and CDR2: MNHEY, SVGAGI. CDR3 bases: TGTGCCAGCAGTTACAGGGACTCCCTTTCTGAAGCTTTCTTT. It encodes CASSYRDSLSEAFF.

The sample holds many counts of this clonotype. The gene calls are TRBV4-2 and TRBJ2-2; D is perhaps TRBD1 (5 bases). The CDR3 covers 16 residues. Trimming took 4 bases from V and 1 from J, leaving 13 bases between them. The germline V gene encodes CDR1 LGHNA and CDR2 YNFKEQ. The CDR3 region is CASSLGTGQNTGELFF. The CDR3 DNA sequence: TGTGCCAGCAGCCTTGGAACTGGACAGAACACCGGGGAGCTGTTTTTT.

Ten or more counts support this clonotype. The CDR3 nucleotides read TGTGCCAGCAGTGCCCGGGGAAAGACCCAGTACTTC. Translation: CASSARGKTQYF. The V call is TRBV6-5, the J call TRBJ2-5; perhaps TRBD2 as D (5 bases). The germline V gene has CDR1 MNHEY and CDR2 SVGAGI. V lost 5 bases and J 6 bases, leaving 10 bases between the germline ends. The CDR3 sequence is 12 residues long.